This T cell receptor beta chain was profiled in a study of spatial heterogeneity in lung cancer. On the study more broadly: Alpha-chain sequences were consistently detected in smaller numbers than beta-chain sequences.

TCRdb fed the 5' RACE reads into MiXCR, producing one record per CDR3 protein. There are tens of thousands of distinct CDR3 sequences in the sample; about 12% occur only once, and about two fifths lies in the top ten. Time point defined: sample taken at primary tumor resection. Unsorted whole RNA from tumor, nontumor lung or frozen PBMC underwent sequencing. In its sample, this clonotype was seen a few times. This CDR3 contains 13 residues. V lost 7 bases, J lost 4 bases, and 0 bases stayed unmatched. Germline lookup yields CDR1 ENHRY and CDR2 SYGVKD. The sequence was collected from a male donor with early-stage non-small cell lung cancer. This chain uses TRBV10-3 with TRBJ2-1; 11 positions match TRBD2. The sequencing here drew on PBMCs, taken at surgery. CDR3 loop: CAITSGGYNEQFF. The CDR3 DNA reads TGTGCCATCACTAGCGGGGGGTACAATGAGCAGTTCTTC.